One sample yielded the 19 T cell receptor beta chains listed below, sequenced in a study of CD8 T cells in ankylosing spondylitis. One entry per CDR3 protein, called by TCRdb with MiXCR from the 5' RACE reads. Of about 190,000 distinct CDR3 sequences detected, about an eighth appear once; the ten largest clones hold roughly 9.6%. Specimen: blood, either unsorted or a sorted T cell fraction (not recorded which). These receptors all come from a female donor with ankylosing spondylitis or in good health (not recorded which).

The sample holds a few counts of this clonotype. The V and J genes are TRBV20-1 and TRBJ2-1; D ambiguous. The CDR3 sequence is 15 residues long. Between the trimmed V and J ends, which lost 3 bases and 0 bases, there was a span of 12 bases. Germline V gives CDR1 DFQATT, CDR2 SNEGSKA (reference sequence). This CDR3 reads CSASWAVNSYNEQFF. The CDR3 DNA sequence: TGCAGTGCTAGTTGGGCGGTTAACTCCTACAATGAGCAGTTCTTC.

The chain is built from TRBV4-3 and TRBJ1-3; a weak D match, TRBD1 (6 bases). Germline V gene lookup returns CDR1 LGHNA and CDR2 YSLEER. Trimming cost V 5 bases and J 2 bases, with 13 bases left between them. The CDR3 length is 15 residues. The CDR3 region is CASSYLQGPGNTIYF. In nucleotides, the CDR3 is TGCGCCAGCAGCTACCTACAGGGTCCTGGAAACACCATATATTTT.

A note on this clonotype: A much larger clone differs from this one at a single base, so this may be a read error. The genes are TRBV5-5 and TRBJ1-2; D not certain. Germline V CDR1 and CDR2: SGHKS, YYEKEE (reference sequence). The CDR3 extends over 13 amino acids. CDR3 in DNA: TGTGCCAGCAGCGGTACGACAAACTATGGCTTCACCTTC. It translates to CASSGTTNYGFTF.

This clonotype was observed many times. The genes are TRBV5-1 and TRBJ2-1; 11 nucleotides align to TRBD2. This CDR3 is built from 17 residues. Germline lookup yields CDR1 SGHRS and CDR2 YFSETQ. After removal of 2 bases from V and 4 bases from J, the junction contained 8 bases not matched to a gene. The CDR3: CASSLTTTSGVYNEQFF. CDR3 DNA sequence: TGCGCCAGCAGCTTAACCACGACTAGCGGGGTTTACAATGAGCAGTTCTTC.

There are many counts of this clonotype. V and J are TRBV20-1 and TRBJ2-3, with D hard to call. CDR3 length equals 15 residues. With 5 bases removed from V and 0 bases from J, the gap between germline ends came to 15 bases. In germline, CDR1 is DFQATT, CDR2 SNEGSKA (reference sequence). The chain's CDR3 is CSAPEENASTDTQYF. The CDR3 coding sequence is TGCAGTGCTCCCGAAGAGAATGCTAGCACAGATACGCAGTATTTT.

This clonotype occurred many times. The chain employs TRBV7-6 and TRBJ1-1; 7 bases are shared with TRBD1. CDR1 is SGHVS, CDR2 FNYEAQ, per germline. The V gene end was trimmed by 4 bases and the J gene end by 5 bases; junction bases not matched to a gene: 4. This CDR3 is built from 13 residues. In nucleotides, the CDR3 is TGTGCCAGCAGCTCGGGACAGAAAACTGAAGCTTTCTTT. Residues: CASSSGQKTEAFF.

This clonotype was seen repeatedly, ten times or more. The chain employs TRBV28 and TRBJ2-5, with 11 bases identical to TRBD1. The CDR3 has 14 amino acids. Germline CDR1 and CDR2: MDHEN and SYDVKM. The junction had 5 bases not matched to a gene; V was cut back by 6 bases and J by 5 bases. The CDR3 spells CASSKDRGPETQYF. CDR3 in DNA: TGTGCCAGCAGCAAGGACAGGGGGCCGGAGACCCAGTACTTC.

At least ten counts were recorded for this clonotype. The chain couples TRBV28 to TRBJ1-2; D ambiguous. The CDR3 is made up of 15 amino acids. V was trimmed by 4 bases and J by 5 bases, leaving 17 bases between them. Germline V gene data show CDR1 as MDHEN and CDR2 as SYDVKM. The CDR3 region has the DNA TGTGCCAGCAGTTACCCGGGTCTTACTTTTTATGGCTACACCTTC. It yields the protein CASSYPGLTFYGYTF.

The rearrangement uses TRBV6-5 and TRBJ2-1; TRBD1 aligns across 8 bases. This CDR3 spans 15 amino acids. Germline loops: CDR1 MNHEY, CDR2 SVGAGI. Losses at the gene ends were 0 bases for V and 3 bases for J; bases not matched to a gene: 1. CDR3 sequence (DNA): TGTGCCAGCAGTTACTCTGGACAGGGCTACAATGAGCAGTTCTTC. It encodes CASSYSGQGYNEQFF.

This clonotype was recorded many times. The chain combines TRBV20-1 with TRBJ2-3, with TRBD1 as a possible D gene (6 bases). The CDR3 is 11 amino acids. V was clipped by 6 bases and J by 4 bases, with 8 bases between them. The germline gives CDR1 DFQATT, CDR2 SNEGSKA (reference sequence). CDR3 amino acids: CSAGQPDTQYF. The CDR3 DNA reads as TGCAGTGCCGGACAGCCAGATACGCAGTATTTT.

A few counts support this clonotype. V gene TRBV7-2 combines with J gene TRBJ2-4; 13 bases match TRBD2. The V segment lost 5 bases and the J segment 1 base; nucleotides outside the gene matches: 8. There are 18 residues in the CDR3. In germline, CDR1 is SGHTA, CDR2 FQGNSA. DNA for the CDR3: TGTGCCAGCAGCACTAGCGGGAGGGCCCTCCAGGCCAAAAACATTCAGTACTTC. Residues: CASSTSGRALQAKNIQYF. Supplemented by reference TRBV7-2 and TRBJ2-4, the full variable domain reads GAGVSQSPSNKVTEKGKDVELRCDPISGHTALYWYRQSLGQGLEFLIYFQGNSAPDKSGLPSDRFSAERTGGSVSTLTIQRTQQEDSAVYLCASSTSGRALQAKNIQYFGAGTRLSVL.

This clonotype turned up a few times. This chain links TRBV7-9 with TRBJ2-1, with 9 bases lining up with TRBD2. The CDR3 runs to 15 residues. V trimming: 5 bases; J trimming: 9 bases; junction bases outside the gene matches: 11. Germline assignment: CDR1 SEHNR and CDR2 FQNEAQ (reference sequence). The CDR3 bases are TGTGCCAGCAGCACGGGACTAGCAGGGGGAGTTGAGCAGTTCTTC. Translated, it gives CASSTGLAGGVEQFF.

This clonotype appeared a few times. This chain's CDR3 is CASSLWYGQGALNEQYF. In nucleotides, the CDR3 is TGTGCCAGCAGCTTATGGTACGGACAGGGGGCTCTAAACGAGCAGTACTTC. The chain joins TRBV7-9 to TRBJ2-7, with TRBD1 matching 11 bases. The length of the CDR3 is 17 residues. Germline lookup yields CDR1 SEHNR and CDR2 FQNEAQ (reference sequence). V dropped 2 bases and J dropped 5; count of bases not matched to a gene: 11.

This clonotype occurred a few times. The chain employs TRBV7-3 and TRBJ1-2; possibly TRBD1 for D (6 bases). There are 14 residues in the CDR3. V was pared by 0 bases and J by 7 bases, with 12 bases between. Germline loops: CDR1 SGHTA, CDR2 FQGTGA. The DNA of the CDR3 is TGTGCCAGCAGCTTAACCGGCAGGGGAGCTGGCTACACCTTC. This encodes CASSLTGRGAGYTF.

V usage is TRBV9 and J usage is TRBJ2-1, with D perhaps TRBD1 (5 bases). Germline CDR1 and CDR2: SGDLS and YYNGEE. Trimming stripped 4 bases from V and 11 bases from J, with 16 bases between. The CDR3 totals 13 residues. CDR3 nucleotides: TGTGCCAGCAGCCCCCGTGTCAGGGAACAGCAGTTCTTC. The encoded protein is CASSPRVREQQFF.

The chain recombines TRBV7-2 with TRBJ2-7; D unresolved. The CDR3 has 13 residues. The germline gives CDR1 SGHTA, CDR2 FQGNSA. V lost 1 base to trimming and J lost 7 bases, with 11 bases between them. CDR3 in amino acids: CASSLGPASEQYF. In DNA, the CDR3 is TGTGCCAGCAGCTTAGGACCAGCTTCTGAGCAGTACTTC. The entire variable domain, with the rest obtained from reference TRBV7-2 and TRBJ2-7, is as follows: GAGVSQSPSNKVTEKGKDVELRCDPISGHTALYWYRQSLGQGLEFLIYFQGNSAPDKSGLPSDRFSAERTGGSVSTLTIQRTQQEDSAVYLCASSLGPASEQYFGPGTRLTVT.

The gene calls are TRBV5-6 and TRBJ2-1; D is unresolved. Per the germline V gene, CDR1 is SGHDT and CDR2 is YYEEEE. The V gene lost 0 bases and the J gene lost 1 base, with 8 bases spanning the gap. The CDR3 totals 15 residues. In DNA, the CDR3 is TGTGCCAGCAGCTTGGGGGGATGGTCCTACAATGAGCAGTTCTTC. Translation gives CASSLGGWSYNEQFF.

This clonotype was observed a handful of times. This sequence may be a read error, since a much larger clone differs from it by one base. No DNA is shown, since the ends of the CDR3 on it are uncertain; the CDR3 is the one TCRdb lists. The chain links TRBV15 to TRBJ2-3; the table names TRBD1, a call not compared with the DNA. The germline CDR1 and CDR2 sequences are LNHNV and YYDKDF (reference sequence). The CDR3 has 16 amino acids, counting both end residues. The CDR3 region is CATSRSFGTGTDTQCF.

This clonotype showed up many times. This chain connects TRBV12-3 or TRBV12-4 to TRBJ2-5; 7 nucleotides line up with TRBD1. The length of the CDR3 is 14 residues. V was clipped by 5 bases and J by 5 bases; unmatched bases: 8. CDR3 protein: CASSTRQGGETQYF. The CDR3 DNA sequence: TGTGCCAGCAGTACACGACAGGGCGGCGAGACCCAGTACTTC.